This T cell receptor beta chain was found in a study of cytomegalovirus exposure and HLA in healthy donors. Primers for the PCR totalled 60 Vbeta and 13 Jbeta. The protocol was immunoSEQ multiplex PCR, while the TCRdb copy is restricted to in-frame clones and leaves out a portion. The sample lists 95,000 to 130,000 clones, roughly 70% occurring once. Trimming removed 3 bases from V and 5 bases from J, with 4 bases in between. This CDR3 comprises 11 residues. Germline assignment: CDR1 MNHNS and CDR2 SASEGT. This sequence originates from a woman aged 18-30 years in good health and CMV-seronegative. Sequenced sample: PBMCs. J is TRBJ1-2 and V is TRBV6-1; no reliable D call. The CDR3 protein is CASSDRYGYTF. The CDR3 nucleotides are TGTGCCAGCAGTGACAGATATGGCTACACCTTC.